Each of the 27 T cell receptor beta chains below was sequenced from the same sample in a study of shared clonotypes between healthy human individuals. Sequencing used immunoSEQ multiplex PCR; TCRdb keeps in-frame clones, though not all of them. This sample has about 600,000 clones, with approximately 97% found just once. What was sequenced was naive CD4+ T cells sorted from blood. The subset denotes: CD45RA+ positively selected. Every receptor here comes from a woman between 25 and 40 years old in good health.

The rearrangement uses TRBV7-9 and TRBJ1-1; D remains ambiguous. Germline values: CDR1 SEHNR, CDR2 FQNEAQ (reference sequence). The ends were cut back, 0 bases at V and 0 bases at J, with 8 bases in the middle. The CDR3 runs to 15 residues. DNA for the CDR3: TGTGCCAGCAGCTTAGCTGGGAAGATGAACACTGAAGCTTTCTTT. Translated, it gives CASSLAGKMNTEAFF. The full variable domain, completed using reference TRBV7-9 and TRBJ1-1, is DTGVSQNPRHKITKRGQNVTFRCDPISEHNRLYWYRQTLGQGPEFLTYFQNEAQLEKSRLLSDRFSAERPKGSFSTLEIQRTEQGDSAMYLCASSLAGKMNTEAFFGQGTRLTVV.

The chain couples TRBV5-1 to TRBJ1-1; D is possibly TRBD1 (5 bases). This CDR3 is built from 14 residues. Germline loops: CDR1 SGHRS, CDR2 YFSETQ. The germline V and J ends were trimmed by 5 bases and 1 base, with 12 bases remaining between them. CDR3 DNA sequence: TGCGCCAGCAGGCCGGGACCGACGAACACTGAAGCTTTCTTT. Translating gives CASRPGPTNTEAFF.

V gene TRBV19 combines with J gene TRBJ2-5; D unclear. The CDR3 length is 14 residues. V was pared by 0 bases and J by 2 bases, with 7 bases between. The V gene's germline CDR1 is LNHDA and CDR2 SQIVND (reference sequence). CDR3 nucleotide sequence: TGTGCCAGTAGTATAGAGGCAGCGCAAGAGACCCAGTACTTC. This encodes CASSIEAAQETQYF.

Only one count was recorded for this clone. CDR3 sequence reads: CASSLMLAGVDEQYF. The CDR3 nucleotides are TGTGCCAGCAGCTTAATGCTAGCGGGAGTCGACGAGCAGTACTTC. V is TRBV7-3 and J is TRBJ2-7, with 10 bases fitting TRBD2. With V trimmed by 1 base and J by 5 bases, 5 bases remained unmatched. Germline CDR1 reads SGHTA; CDR2 reads FQGTGA. This CDR3 comprises 15 residues.

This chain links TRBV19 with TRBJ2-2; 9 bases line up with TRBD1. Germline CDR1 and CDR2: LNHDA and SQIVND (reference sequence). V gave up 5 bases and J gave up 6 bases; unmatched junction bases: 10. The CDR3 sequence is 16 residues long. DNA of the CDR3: TGTGCCAGTAGTCCCCAGGACAGGGGATACGCCGGGGAGCTGTTTTTT. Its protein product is CASSPQDRGYAGELFF.

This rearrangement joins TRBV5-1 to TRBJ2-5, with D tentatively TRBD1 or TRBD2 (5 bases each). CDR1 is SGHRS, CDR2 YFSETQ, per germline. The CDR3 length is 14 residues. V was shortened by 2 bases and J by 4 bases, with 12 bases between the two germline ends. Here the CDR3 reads CASSFMGVSETQYF. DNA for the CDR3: TGCGCCAGCAGCTTTATGGGGGTGTCAGAGACCCAGTACTTC.

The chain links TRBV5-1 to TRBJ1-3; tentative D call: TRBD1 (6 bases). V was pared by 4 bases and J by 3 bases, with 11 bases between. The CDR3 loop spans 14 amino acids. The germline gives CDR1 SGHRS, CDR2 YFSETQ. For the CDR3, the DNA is TGCGCCAGCAGCCCGAGGGGGGATGGAAACACCATATATTTT. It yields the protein CASSPRGDGNTIYF.

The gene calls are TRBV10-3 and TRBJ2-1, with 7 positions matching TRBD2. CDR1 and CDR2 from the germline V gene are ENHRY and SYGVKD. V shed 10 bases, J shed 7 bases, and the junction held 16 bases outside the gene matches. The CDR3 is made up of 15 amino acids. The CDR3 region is CATGGTGGSRNEQFF. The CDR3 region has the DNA TGTGCCACAGGAGGGACGGGCGGGAGTAGGAATGAGCAGTTCTTC.

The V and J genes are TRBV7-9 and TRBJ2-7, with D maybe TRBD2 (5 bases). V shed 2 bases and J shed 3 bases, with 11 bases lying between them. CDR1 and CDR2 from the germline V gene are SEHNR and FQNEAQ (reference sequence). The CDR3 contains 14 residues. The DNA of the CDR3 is TGTGCCAGCAGCTTACGGAGCGGTCGCTACGAGCAGTACTTC. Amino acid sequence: CASSLRSGRYEQYF.

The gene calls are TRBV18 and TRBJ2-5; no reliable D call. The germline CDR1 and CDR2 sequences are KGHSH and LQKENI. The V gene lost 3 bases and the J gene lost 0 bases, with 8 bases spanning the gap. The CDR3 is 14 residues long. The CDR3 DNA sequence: TGTGCCAGCTCACCTGGGCCGCACCAAGAGACCCAGTACTTC. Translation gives CASSPGPHQETQYF.

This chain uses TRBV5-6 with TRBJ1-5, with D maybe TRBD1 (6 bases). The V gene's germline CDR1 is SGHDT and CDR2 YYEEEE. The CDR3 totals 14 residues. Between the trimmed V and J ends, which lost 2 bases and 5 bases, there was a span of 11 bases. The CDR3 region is CASSLQGSYQPQHF. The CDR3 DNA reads TGTGCCAGCAGCTTACAGGGAAGCTATCAGCCCCAGCATTTT.

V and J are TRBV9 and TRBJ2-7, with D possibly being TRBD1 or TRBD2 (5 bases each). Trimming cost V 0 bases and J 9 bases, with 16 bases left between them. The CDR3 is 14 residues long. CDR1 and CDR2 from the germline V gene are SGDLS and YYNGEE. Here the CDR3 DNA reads TGTGCCAGCAGCGTAGGGCCAGGGCCGGGATGGCAGTACTTC. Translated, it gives CASSVGPGPGWQYF.

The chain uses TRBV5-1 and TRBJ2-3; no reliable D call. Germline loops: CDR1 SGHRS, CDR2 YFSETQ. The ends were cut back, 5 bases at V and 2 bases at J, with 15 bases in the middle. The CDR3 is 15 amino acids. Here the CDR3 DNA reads TGCGCCAGCAGATCCGGACCAGCCGCCACAGATACGCAGTATTTT. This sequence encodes CASRSGPAATDTQYF.

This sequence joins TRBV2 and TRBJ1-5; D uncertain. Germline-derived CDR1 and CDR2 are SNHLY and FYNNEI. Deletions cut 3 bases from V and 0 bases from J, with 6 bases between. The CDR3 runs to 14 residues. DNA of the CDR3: TGTGCCAGCAGTGACAGATTTAGCAATCAGCCCCAGCATTTT. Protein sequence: CASSDRFSNQPQHF.

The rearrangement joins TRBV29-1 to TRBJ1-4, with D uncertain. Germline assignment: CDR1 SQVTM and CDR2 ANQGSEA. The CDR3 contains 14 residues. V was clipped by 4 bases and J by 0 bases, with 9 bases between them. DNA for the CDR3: TGCAGCGTTGGAGGAAGAACAACTAATGAAAAACTGTTTTTT. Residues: CSVGGRTTNEKLFF.

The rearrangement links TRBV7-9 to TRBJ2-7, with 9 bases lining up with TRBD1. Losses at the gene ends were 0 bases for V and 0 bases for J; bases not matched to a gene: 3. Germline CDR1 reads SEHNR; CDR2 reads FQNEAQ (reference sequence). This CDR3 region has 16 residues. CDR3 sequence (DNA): TGTGCCAGCAGCTTAGCTGGGACAGGGAGCTCCTACGAGCAGTACTTC. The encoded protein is CASSLAGTGSSYEQYF.

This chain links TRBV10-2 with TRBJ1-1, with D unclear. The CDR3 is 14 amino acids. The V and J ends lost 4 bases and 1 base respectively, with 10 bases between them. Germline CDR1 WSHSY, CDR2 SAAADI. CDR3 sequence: CASSVLQENTEAFF. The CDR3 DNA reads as TGCGCCAGCAGTGTGCTTCAGGAGAACACTGAAGCTTTCTTT.

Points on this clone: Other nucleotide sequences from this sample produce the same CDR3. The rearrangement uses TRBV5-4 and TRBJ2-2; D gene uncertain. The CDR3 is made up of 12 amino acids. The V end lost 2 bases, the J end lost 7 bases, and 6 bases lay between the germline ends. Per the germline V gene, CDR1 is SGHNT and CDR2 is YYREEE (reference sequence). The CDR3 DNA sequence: TGTGCCAGCAGCTTATCAGGCGGGGAGCTGTTTTTT. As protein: CASSLSGGELFF.

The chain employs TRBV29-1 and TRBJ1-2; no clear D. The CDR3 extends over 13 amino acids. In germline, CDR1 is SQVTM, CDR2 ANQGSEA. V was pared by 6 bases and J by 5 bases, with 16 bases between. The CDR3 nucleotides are TGCAGCGTGGATTCGGGGAGGGCGTATGGCTACACCTTC. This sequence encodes CSVDSGRAYGYTF.

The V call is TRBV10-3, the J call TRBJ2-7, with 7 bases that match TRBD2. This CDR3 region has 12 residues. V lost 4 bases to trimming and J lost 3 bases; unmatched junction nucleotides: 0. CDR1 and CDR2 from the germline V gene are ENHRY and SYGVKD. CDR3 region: CAISGTSYEQYF. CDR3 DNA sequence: TGTGCCATCAGTGGGACTAGCTACGAGCAGTACTTC.

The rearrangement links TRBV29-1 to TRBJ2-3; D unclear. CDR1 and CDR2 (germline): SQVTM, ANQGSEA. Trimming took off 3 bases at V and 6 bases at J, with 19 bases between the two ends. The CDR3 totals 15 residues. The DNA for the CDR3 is TGCAGCGTTGATTTGGGCCCCCGAGGTACTGATACGCAGTATTTT. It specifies CSVDLGPRGTDTQYF.

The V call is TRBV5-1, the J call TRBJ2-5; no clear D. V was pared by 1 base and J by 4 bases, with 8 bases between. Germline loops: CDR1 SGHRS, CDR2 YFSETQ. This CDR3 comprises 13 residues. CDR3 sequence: CASSLYRAETQYF. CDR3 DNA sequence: TGCGCCAGCAGCTTGTATCGAGCAGAGACCCAGTACTTC.

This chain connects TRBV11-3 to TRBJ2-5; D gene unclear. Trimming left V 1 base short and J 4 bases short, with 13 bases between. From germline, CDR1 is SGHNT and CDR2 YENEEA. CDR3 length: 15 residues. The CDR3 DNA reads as TGTGCCAGCAGCTTAGGTCGCGGTAGTGGAGAGACCCAGTACTTC. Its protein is CASSLGRGSGETQYF.

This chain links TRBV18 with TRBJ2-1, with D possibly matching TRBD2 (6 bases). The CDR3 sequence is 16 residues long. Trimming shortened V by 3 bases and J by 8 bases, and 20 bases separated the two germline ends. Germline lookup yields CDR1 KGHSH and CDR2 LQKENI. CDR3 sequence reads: CASSPGGGGSMYEQFF. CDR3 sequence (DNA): TGTGCCAGCTCACCCGGAGGTGGAGGGAGTATGTATGAGCAGTTCTTC.

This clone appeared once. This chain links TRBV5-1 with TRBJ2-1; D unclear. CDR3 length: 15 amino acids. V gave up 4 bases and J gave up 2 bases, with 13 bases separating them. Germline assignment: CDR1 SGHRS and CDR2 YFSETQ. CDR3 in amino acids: CASSVGGRAYNEQFF. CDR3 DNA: TGCGCCAGCAGCGTGGGCGGACGCGCCTACAATGAGCAGTTCTTC. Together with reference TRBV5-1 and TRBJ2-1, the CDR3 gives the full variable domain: KAGVTQTPRYLIKTRGQQVTLSCSPISGHRSVSWYQQTPGQGLQFLFEYFSETQRNKGNFPGRFSGRQFSNSRSEMNVSTLELGDSALYLCASSVGGRAYNEQFFGPGTRLTVL.

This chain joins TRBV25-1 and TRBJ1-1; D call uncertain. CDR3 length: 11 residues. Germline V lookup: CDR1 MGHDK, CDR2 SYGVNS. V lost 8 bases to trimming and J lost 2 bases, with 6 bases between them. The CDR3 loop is CASQRNTEAFF. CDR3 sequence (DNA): TGTGCCAGCCAAAGAAACACTGAAGCTTTCTTT.

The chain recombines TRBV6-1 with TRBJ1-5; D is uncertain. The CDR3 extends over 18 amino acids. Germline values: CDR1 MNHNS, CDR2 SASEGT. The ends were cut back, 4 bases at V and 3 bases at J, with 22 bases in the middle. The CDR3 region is CASSVGFITFAPNQPQHF. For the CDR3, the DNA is TGTGCCAGCAGTGTCGGTTTCATCACGTTTGCTCCCAATCAGCCCCAGCATTTT.